The TCR beta chain under discussion was sequenced for a study of read filtering for tumor transcriptome and immune sequencing. Turning to the study itself: Revised staging placed fewer than ten patients in R-ISS I, over 15 in II, about seven in III. TCR-mapped reads were about 4 to 11 million with IR-seq versus roughly 85 to 1,300 with RNA-seq. Study observations and caveats: In IR-seq, single-read clonotypes were around four fifths of clonotypes but about 3.5% of reads.

This clonotype was seen ten or more times. Its antigen is undetermined. From about 400 ng of RNA, a library with molecular barcoded alpha/delta and beta/gamma adaptors was made. TCRdb ran MiXCR on the reads and lists one entry per CDR3 protein. The sample records fewer than 75,000 distinct CDR3 sequences, about 20% being singletons. The sample comprised a population of CD138-negative cells sorted from bone marrow. This clonotype originated in a donor at least 40 years old with multiple myeloma.

CDR3 nucleotides: TGCAGCGCCCTGGGACAGGTCGGGGCCCAGTACTTC. Translation gives CSALGQVGAQYF. The chain joins TRBV29-1 to TRBJ2-5; 8 nucleotides match TRBD1. Germline loops: CDR1 SQVTM, CDR2 ANQGSEA. With V trimmed by 7 bases and J by 9 bases, 10 bases remained unmatched. There are 12 residues in the CDR3.